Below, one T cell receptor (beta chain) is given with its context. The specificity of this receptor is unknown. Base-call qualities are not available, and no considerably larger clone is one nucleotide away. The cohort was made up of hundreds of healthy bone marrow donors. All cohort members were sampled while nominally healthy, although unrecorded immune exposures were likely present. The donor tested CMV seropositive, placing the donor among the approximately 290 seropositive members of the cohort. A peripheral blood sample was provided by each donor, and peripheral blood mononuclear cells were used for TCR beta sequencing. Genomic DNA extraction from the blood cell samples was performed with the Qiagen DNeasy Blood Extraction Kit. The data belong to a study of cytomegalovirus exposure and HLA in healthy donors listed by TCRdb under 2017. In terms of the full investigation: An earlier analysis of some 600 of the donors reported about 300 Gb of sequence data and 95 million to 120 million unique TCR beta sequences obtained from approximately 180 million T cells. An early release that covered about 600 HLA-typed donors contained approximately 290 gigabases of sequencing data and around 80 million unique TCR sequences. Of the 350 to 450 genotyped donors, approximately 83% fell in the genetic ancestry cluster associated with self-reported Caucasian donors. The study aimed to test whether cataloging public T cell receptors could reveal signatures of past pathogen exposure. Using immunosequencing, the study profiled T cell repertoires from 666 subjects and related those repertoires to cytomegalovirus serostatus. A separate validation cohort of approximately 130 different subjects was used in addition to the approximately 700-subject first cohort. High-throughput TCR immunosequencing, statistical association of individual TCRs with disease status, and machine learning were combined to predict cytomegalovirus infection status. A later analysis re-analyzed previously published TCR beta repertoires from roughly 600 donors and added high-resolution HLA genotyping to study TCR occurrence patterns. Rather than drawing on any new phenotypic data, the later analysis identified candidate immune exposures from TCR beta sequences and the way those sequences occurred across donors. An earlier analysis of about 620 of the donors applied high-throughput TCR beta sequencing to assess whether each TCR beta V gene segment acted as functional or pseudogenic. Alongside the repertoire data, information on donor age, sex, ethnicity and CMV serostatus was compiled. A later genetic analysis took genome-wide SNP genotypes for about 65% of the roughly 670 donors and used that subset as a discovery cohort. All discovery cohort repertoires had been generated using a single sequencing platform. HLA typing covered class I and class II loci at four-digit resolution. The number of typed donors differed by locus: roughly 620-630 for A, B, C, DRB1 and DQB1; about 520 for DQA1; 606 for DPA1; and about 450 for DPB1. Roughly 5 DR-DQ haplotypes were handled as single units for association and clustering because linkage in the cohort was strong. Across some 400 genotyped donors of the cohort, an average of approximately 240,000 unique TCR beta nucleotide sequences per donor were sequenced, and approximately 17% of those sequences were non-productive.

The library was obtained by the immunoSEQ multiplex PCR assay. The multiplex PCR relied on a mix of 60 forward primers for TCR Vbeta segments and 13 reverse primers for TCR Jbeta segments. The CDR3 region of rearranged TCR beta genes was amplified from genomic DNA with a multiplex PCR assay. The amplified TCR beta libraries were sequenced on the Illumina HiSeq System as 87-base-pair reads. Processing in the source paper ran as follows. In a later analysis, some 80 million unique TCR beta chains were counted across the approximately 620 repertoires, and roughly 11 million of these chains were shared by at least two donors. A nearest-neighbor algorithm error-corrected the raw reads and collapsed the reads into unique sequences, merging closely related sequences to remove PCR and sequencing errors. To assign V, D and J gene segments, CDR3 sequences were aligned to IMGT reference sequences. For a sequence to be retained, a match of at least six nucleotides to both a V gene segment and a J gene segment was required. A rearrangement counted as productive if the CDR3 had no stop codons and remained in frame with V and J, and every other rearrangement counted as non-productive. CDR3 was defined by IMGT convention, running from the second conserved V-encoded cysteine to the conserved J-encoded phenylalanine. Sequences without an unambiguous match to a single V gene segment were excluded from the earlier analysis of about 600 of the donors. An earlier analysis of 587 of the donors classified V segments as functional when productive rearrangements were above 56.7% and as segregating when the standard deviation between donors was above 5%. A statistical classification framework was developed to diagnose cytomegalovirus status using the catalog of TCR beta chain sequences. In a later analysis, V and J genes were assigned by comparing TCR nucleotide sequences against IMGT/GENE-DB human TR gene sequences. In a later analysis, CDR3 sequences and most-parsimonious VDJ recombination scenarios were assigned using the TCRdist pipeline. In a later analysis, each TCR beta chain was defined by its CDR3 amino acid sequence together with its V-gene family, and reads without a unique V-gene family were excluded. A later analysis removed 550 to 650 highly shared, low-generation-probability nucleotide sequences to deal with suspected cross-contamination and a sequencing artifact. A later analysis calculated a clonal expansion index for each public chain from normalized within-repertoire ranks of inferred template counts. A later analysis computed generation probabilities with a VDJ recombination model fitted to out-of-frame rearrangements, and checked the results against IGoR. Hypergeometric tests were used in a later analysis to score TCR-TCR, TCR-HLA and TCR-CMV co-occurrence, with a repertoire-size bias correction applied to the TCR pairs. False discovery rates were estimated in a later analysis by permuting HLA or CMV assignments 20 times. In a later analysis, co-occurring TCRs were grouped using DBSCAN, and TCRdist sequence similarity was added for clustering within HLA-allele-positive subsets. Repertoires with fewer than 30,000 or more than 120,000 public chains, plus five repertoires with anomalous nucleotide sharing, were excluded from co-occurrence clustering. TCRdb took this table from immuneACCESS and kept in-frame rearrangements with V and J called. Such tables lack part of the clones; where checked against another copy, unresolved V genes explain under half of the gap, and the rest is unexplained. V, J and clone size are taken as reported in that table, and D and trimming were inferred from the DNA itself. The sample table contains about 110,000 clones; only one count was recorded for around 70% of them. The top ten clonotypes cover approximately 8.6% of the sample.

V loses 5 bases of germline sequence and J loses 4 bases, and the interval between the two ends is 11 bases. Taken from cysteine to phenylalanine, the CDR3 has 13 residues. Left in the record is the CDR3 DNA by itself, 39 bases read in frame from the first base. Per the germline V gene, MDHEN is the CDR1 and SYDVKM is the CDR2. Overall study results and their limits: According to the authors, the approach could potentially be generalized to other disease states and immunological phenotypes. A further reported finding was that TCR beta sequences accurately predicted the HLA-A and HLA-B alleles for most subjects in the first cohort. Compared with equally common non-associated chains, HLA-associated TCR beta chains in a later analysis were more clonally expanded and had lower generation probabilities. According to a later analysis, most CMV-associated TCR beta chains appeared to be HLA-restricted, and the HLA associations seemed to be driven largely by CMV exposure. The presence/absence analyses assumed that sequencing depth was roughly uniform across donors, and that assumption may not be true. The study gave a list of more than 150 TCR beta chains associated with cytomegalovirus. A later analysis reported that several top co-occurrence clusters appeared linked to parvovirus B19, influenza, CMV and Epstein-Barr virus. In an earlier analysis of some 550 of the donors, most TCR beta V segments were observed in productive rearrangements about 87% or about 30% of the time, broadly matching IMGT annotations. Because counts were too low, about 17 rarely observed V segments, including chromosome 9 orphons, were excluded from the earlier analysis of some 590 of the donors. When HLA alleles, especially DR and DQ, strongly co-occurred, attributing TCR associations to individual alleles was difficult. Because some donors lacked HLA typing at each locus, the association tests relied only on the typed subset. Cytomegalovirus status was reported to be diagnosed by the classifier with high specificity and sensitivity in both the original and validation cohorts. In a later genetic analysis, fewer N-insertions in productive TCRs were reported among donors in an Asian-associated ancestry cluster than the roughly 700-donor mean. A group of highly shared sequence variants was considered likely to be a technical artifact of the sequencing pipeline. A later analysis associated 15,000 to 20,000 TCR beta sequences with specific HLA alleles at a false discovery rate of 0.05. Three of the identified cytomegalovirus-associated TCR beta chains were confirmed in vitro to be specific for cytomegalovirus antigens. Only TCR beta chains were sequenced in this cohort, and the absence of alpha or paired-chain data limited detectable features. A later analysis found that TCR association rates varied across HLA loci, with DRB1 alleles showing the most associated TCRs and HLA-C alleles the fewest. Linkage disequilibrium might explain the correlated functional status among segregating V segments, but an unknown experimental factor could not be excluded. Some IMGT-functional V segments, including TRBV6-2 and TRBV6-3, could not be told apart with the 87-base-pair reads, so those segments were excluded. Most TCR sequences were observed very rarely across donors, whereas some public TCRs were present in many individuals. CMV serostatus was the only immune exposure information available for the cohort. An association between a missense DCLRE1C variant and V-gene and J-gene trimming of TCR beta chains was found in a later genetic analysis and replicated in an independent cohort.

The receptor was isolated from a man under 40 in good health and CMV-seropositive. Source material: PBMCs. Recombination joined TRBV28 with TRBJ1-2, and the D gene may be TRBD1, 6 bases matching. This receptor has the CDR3 CASSGGGGYGYTF. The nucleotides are TGTGCCAGCAGTGGGGGAGGGGGCTATGGCTACACCTTC.